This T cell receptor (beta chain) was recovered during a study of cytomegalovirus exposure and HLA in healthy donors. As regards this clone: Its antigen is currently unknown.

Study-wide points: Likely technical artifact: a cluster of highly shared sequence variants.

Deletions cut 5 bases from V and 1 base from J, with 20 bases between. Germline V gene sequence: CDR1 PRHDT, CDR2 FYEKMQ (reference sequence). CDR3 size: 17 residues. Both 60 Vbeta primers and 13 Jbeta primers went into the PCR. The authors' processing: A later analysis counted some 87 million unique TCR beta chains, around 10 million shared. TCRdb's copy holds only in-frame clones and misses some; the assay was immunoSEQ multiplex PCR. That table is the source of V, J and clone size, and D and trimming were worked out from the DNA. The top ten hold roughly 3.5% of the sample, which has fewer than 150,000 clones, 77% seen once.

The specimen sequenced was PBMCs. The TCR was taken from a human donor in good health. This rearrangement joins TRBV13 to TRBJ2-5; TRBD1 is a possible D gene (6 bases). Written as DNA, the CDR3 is TGTGCCAGCAGCCCGATGTCCACGGACAGTATCCAAGAGACCCAGTACTTC. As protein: CASSPMSTDSIQETQYF.